One sample yielded the 32 T cell receptor beta chains listed below, sequenced in a study of cytomegalovirus exposure and HLA in healthy donors listed by TCRdb under 2017. The library relied on the immunoSEQ multiplex PCR assay. For the multiplex PCR, a mixture combining 60 forward primers for TCR Vbeta segments and 13 reverse primers for TCR Jbeta segments was used. TCRdb stores this immuneACCESS table with in-frame sequences only. Part of the clones is absent; in the studies checked, under half of the shortfall reflects unresolved V genes, and no reason is known for the rest. The sample table lists 150,000 to 180,000 clones, 75% to 85% of them with a count of one. 4.5% to 7% of the sample lies in the top ten. Sequenced: PBMCs. The receptors shown here come from a woman aged 40 to 50 in good health and CMV-seropositive.

The genes are TRBV5-1 and TRBJ2-5, with TRBD1 matching 11 bases. CDR1 SGHRS and CDR2 YFSETQ come from the germline V gene. The CDR3 is 14 residues long. V trimming: 4 bases; J trimming: 7 bases; junction bases outside the gene matches: 6. This chain's CDR3 is CASSPGQGALTQYF. CDR3 nucleotides: TGCGCCAGCAGCCCCGGACAGGGGGCTTTGACCCAGTACTTC.

The chain is built from TRBV28 and TRBJ1-2; no firm D call. The V gene lost 3 bases and the J gene lost 0 bases, with 8 bases spanning the gap. This CDR3 comprises 14 residues. In germline, CDR1 is MDHEN, CDR2 SYDVKM. CDR3 sequence reads: CASSLWATNYGYTF. As DNA, the CDR3 is TGTGCCAGCAGTTTGTGGGCCACTAACTATGGCTACACCTTC.

This rearrangement joins TRBV27 to TRBJ1-2; 8 bases match TRBD1. This CDR3 has 14 amino acids. V lost 6 bases, J lost 3 bases, and 6 bases stayed unmatched. The V gene's germline CDR1 is MNHEY and CDR2 SMNVEV (reference sequence). For the CDR3, the DNA is TGTGCCAGCAGATTCGGACAGGGCGACTATGGCTACACCTTC. This gives the protein CASRFGQGDYGYTF.

V gene TRBV5-1 combines with J gene TRBJ2-5, with 7 bases matching TRBD2. The J call may not be correct, given that the DNA end is closer to TRBJ2-7. CDR3 length equals 15 residues. Germline CDR1 is SGHRS and CDR2 is YFSETQ. CDR3 in DNA: TGCGCCAGCAGCTTTAGGGCGGGAGCCTCCTACGAGCAGTACTTC. Its protein is CASSFRAGASYEQYF.

V usage is TRBV7-2 and J usage is TRBJ2-3; no clear D gene. The CDR3 loop spans 14 amino acids. Germline CDR1 and CDR2: SGHTA and FQGNSA. V lost 4 bases and J 1 base, leaving 9 bases between the germline ends. The CDR3 nucleotides are TGTGCCAGCAGCTCTCGTTATGGCACAGATACGCAGTATTTT. It codes for CASSSRYGTDTQYF.

The chain combines TRBV27 with TRBJ2-5, with TRBD2 identical over 8 bases. The CDR3 is 15 amino acids. The V segment lost 5 bases and the J segment 1 base; nucleotides outside the gene matches: 6. Germline CDR1 and CDR2: MNHEY and SMNVEV (reference sequence). Written as DNA, the CDR3 is TGTGCCAGCAGTCCCTGGAGCGGGGGCCAAGAGACCCAGTACTTC. It encodes CASSPWSGGQETQYF.

This chain uses TRBV20-1 with TRBJ2-7; tentative D call: TRBD1 (6 bases). Trimming stripped 5 bases from V and 3 bases from J, with 8 bases between. The CDR3 extends over 11 amino acids. The germline CDR1 and CDR2 sequences are DFQATT and SNEGSKA (reference sequence). The CDR3 spells CSALGHYEQYF. CDR3 bases: TGCAGTGCTTTGGGACACTACGAGCAGTACTTC.

The V and J genes are TRBV11-3 and TRBJ2-5; TRBD1 aligns across 8 bases. The CDR3 is 13 residues long. Germline V lookup: CDR1 SGHNT, CDR2 YENEEA. V was clipped by 5 bases and J by 5 bases; unmatched bases: 4. DNA of the CDR3: TGTGCCAGCAGCCAGGGGGCTAGGGAGACCCAGTACTTC. Its protein is CASSQGARETQYF.

V is TRBV28 and J is TRBJ2-7; TRBD2 matches at 14 bases. Germline V gene sequence: CDR1 MDHEN, CDR2 SYDVKM. J lost 4 bases, V lost 4 bases, and 0 bases had no gene match. The CDR3 has 14 residues. Here the CDR3 reads CASSWTSGRYEQYF. The CDR3 DNA sequence: TGTGCCAGCAGTTGGACTAGCGGGAGGTACGAGCAGTACTTC. Full variable domain (rest looked up from reference TRBV28 and TRBJ2-7): DVKVTQSSRYLVKRTGEKVFLECVQDMDHENMFWYRQDPGLGLRLIYFSYDVKMKEKGDIPEGYSVSREKKERFSLILESASTNQTSMYLCASSWTSGRYEQYFGPGTRLTVT.

V gene TRBV14 combines with J gene TRBJ2-7; D is possibly TRBD2 (6 bases). CDR1 is SGHDN and CDR2 is FVKESK in the germline V gene. The CDR3 has 15 amino acids. V lost 4 bases and J lost 4, with 17 bases in between. The CDR3: CASSRSGSGLYEQYF. The CDR3 nucleotides are TGTGCCAGCAGCCGGTCCGGTAGCGGACTTTACGAGCAGTACTTC. Full variable domain (remainder filled in from reference TRBV14 and TRBJ2-7): EAGVTQFPSHSVIEKGQTVTLRCDPISGHDNLYWYRRVMGKEIKFLLHFVKESKQDESGMPNNRFLAERTGGTYSTLKVQPAELEDSGVYFCASSRSGSGLYEQYFGPGTRLTVT.

V gene TRBV5-4 combines with J gene TRBJ2-1; D is perhaps TRBD2 (6 bases). The CDR3 contains 16 residues. With 0 bases removed from V and 1 base from J, the gap between germline ends came to 11 bases. In germline, CDR1 is SGHNT, CDR2 YYREEE (reference sequence). The CDR3 region is CASSLGGGGSYNEQFF. CDR3 coding DNA: TGTGCCAGCAGCTTGGGGGGAGGTGGTTCCTACAATGAGCAGTTCTTC.

The V and J genes are TRBV5-1 and TRBJ1-1, with TRBD1 as a possible D gene (6 bases). The germline gives CDR1 SGHRS, CDR2 YFSETQ. This CDR3 spans 15 amino acids. V lost 1 base to trimming and J lost 3 bases, with 13 bases between them. The CDR3 region has the DNA TGCGCCAGCAGCTTGATACAGGGTGTGTACACTGAAGCTTTCTTT. Translating gives CASSLIQGVYTEAFF.

The V gene is TRBV6-4, the J gene TRBJ2-2; maybe TRBD1 (5 bases). The germline V gene has CDR1 MRHNA and CDR2 SNTAGT. The germline V and J ends were trimmed by 1 base and 5 bases, with 8 bases remaining between them. The CDR3 has 14 amino acids. For the CDR3, the DNA is TGTGCCAGCAGTGACTTGGCAGGGACCGGGGAGCTGTTTTTT. Protein sequence: CASSDLAGTGELFF.

The chain combines TRBV7-9 with TRBJ1-2; 8 bases fit TRBD1. V was pared by 5 bases and J by 8 bases, with 10 bases of the junction left unmatched. Germline V gene lookup returns CDR1 SEHNR and CDR2 FQNEAQ (reference sequence). There are 14 residues in the CDR3. The CDR3 is CASSHGQGQGGYTF. For the CDR3, the DNA is TGTGCCAGCAGCCACGGACAGGGCCAGGGAGGCTACACCTTC.

The table lists this clone with a few counts. The chain couples TRBV10-3 to TRBJ1-2; D is perhaps TRBD1 (5 bases). Germline CDR1 and CDR2: ENHRY and SYGVKD. The germline V and J ends were trimmed by 5 bases and 4 bases, with 14 bases remaining between them. The CDR3 length is 14 residues. This CDR3 is CAISLSGTPYGYTF. The CDR3 nucleotides are TGTGCCATCAGTCTAAGCGGGACCCCCTATGGCTACACCTTC.

CDR3 region: CASSPLDRYEQYF. CDR3 nucleotide sequence: TGTGCCAGCAGTCCACTAGATAGGTACGAGCAGTACTTC. This chain connects TRBV27 to TRBJ2-7, with a tentative D call TRBD2 (5 bases). The germline V gene has CDR1 MNHEY and CDR2 SMNVEV (reference sequence). The CDR3 is 13 residues long. The V and J ends lost 5 bases and 4 bases respectively, with 12 bases between them.

The rearrangement links TRBV4-1 to TRBJ2-5, with a tentative D call TRBD2 (5 bases). Germline V gives CDR1 MGHRA, CDR2 YSYEKL. Trimming removed 6 bases from V and 5 bases from J, with 16 bases in between. The CDR3 length is 14 residues. In DNA form, the CDR3 reads TGCGCCAGCAGTCCTACCCTTGGCGGGGAGACCCAGTACTTC. The encoded protein is CASSPTLGGETQYF.

This clone showed up just once. The rearrangement uses TRBV6-4 and TRBJ2-1; the match to TRBD2 covers 7 bases. CDR3 length: 14 residues. In germline, CDR1 is MRHNA, CDR2 SNTAGT. The J segment lost 7 bases and the V segment lost 6 bases, leaving 9 bases of the junction unmatched. This CDR3 reads CASSQRGAQNEQFF. The DNA of the CDR3 is TGTGCCAGCAGCCAGCGGGGTGCCCAGAATGAGCAGTTCTTC.

Only a few counts were recorded for this clone. The chain recombines TRBV27 with TRBJ1-1; 8 positions match TRBD1. V shed 5 bases and J 5 bases; nucleotides not matched to a gene: 10. The germline gives CDR1 MNHEY, CDR2 SMNVEV (reference sequence). This CDR3 has 15 residues. CDR3 bases: TGTGCCAGCAGTCCGTGGACAGGGAGGATTACTGAAGCTTTCTTT. Translating gives CASSPWTGRITEAFF.

The chain is built from TRBV5-4 and TRBJ1-3; possible D gene TRBD1, 5 bases. CDR1 SGHNT and CDR2 YYREEE come from the germline V gene (reference sequence). Trimming pared 3 bases from V and 0 bases from J, leaving 13 bases between. The CDR3 sequence is 16 residues long. Written as DNA, the CDR3 is TGTGCCAGCAGCTCGACAGAGTACCTCTCTGGAAACACCATATATTTT. Its protein is CASSSTEYLSGNTIYF.

The chain uses TRBV9 and TRBJ2-1, with D perhaps TRBD2 (5 bases). The V gene lost 4 bases and the J gene lost 6 bases, with 23 bases spanning the gap. The CDR3 has 17 residues. Germline V CDR1 and CDR2: SGDLS, YYNGEE. The CDR3 DNA reads TGTGCCAGCAGCCCCCGTCTGGGAGAAGGTTTGGGCAATGAGCAGTTCTTC. This encodes CASSPRLGEGLGNEQFF.

V and J are TRBV9 and TRBJ2-7; the match to TRBD2 covers 11 bases. The length of the CDR3 is 14 residues. CDR1 and CDR2 from the germline V gene are SGDLS and YYNGEE. V lost 4 bases and J lost 3; bases outside the gene matches: 3. The CDR3 sequence is CASSYLAGGYEQYF. The CDR3 DNA reads TGTGCCAGCAGCTATCTAGCGGGAGGCTACGAGCAGTACTTC. Drawing the rest from reference TRBV9 and TRBJ2-7, the complete variable domain is DSGVTQTPKHLITATGQRVTLRCSPRSGDLSVYWYQQSLDQGLQFLIQYYNGEERAKGNILERFSAQQFPDLHSELNLSSLELGDSALYFCASSYLAGGYEQYFGPGTRLTVT.

The chain combines TRBV11-3 with TRBJ2-1; 12 nucleotides agree with TRBD2. Unmatched junction bases numbered 5, after V lost 3 bases and J lost 8 bases. CDR3 length equals 15 residues. Germline V gene lookup returns CDR1 SGHNT and CDR2 YENEEA. CDR3 amino acids: CASSFLAGGRYEQFF. The CDR3, as DNA: TGTGCCAGCAGCTTCCTAGCGGGAGGGCGCTATGAGCAGTTCTTC.

The J gene is TRBJ2-2, the V gene TRBV28, with D unclear. V shed 5 bases and J shed 4 bases, with 5 bases lying between them. CDR3 length equals 12 residues. Germline V gives CDR1 MDHEN, CDR2 SYDVKM. CDR3 sequence: CASSSVTGELFF. The CDR3 DNA reads as TGTGCCAGCAGTAGCGTCACCGGGGAGCTGTTTTTT. Full variable domain (outside the CDR3, taken from reference TRBV28 and TRBJ2-2): DVKVTQSSRYLVKRTGEKVFLECVQDMDHENMFWYRQDPGLGLRLIYFSYDVKMKEKGDIPEGYSVSREKKERFSLILESASTNQTSMYLCASSSVTGELFFGEGSRLTVL.

This chain uses TRBV28 with TRBJ2-7; 8 nucleotides match TRBD2. V dropped 7 bases and J dropped 1; count of bases not matched to a gene: 6. The CDR3 extends over 14 amino acids. Germline V gene sequence: CDR1 MDHEN, CDR2 SYDVKM. This CDR3 reads CASKTSGSSYEQYF. The CDR3 coding sequence is TGTGCCAGCAAGACGAGCGGGAGTTCCTACGAGCAGTACTTC.

About this clone itself: The sample has other DNA sequences that encode this CDR3 too. J is TRBJ2-2 and V is TRBV10-3; 7 bases line up with TRBD1. Germline loops: CDR1 ENHRY, CDR2 SYGVKD. J gave up 6 bases and V 0 bases, and 1 base lay outside the gene matches. The CDR3 runs to 14 residues. CDR3 sequence reads: CAISESQGAGELFF. In nucleotides, the CDR3 is TGTGCCATCAGTGAGTCCCAGGGGGCCGGGGAGCTGTTTTTT.

This clone showed up just a few times. The chain combines TRBV28 with TRBJ2-7; 10 nucleotides match TRBD1. Germline values: CDR1 MDHEN, CDR2 SYDVKM. This CDR3 comprises 14 residues. J gave up 5 bases and V 5 bases, and 6 bases lay outside the gene matches. CDR3 sequence (DNA): TGTGCCAGCAGTCGAGACAGGGGGCAGCACGAGCAGTACTTC. It specifies CASSRDRGQHEQYF.

This clone appeared once. This rearrangement joins TRBV11-2 to TRBJ1-5, with 7 nucleotides matching TRBD1. Germline CDR1 and CDR2: SGHAT and FQNNGV. This CDR3 comprises 18 residues. The J segment lost 0 bases and the V segment lost 0 bases, leaving 8 bases of the junction unmatched. The CDR3 is CASSLEQGEVHSNQPQHF. The CDR3 DNA follows: TGTGCCAGCAGCTTAGAGCAGGGGGAAGTTCATAGCAATCAGCCCCAGCATTTT.

The V gene is TRBV6-1, the J gene TRBJ2-3; TRBD1 might be the D (6 bases). Trimming stripped 7 bases from V and 5 bases from J, with 19 bases between. The CDR3 contains 15 residues. Looked up from germline, CDR1 is MNHNS and CDR2 is SASEGT. DNA for the CDR3: TGTGCCAGCATTATACAGGGTAGGGTTAGAGATACGCAGTATTTT. Its translation is CASIIQGRVRDTQYF.

The chain joins TRBV4-2 to TRBJ2-1; the D is unclear. Trimming took off 1 base at V and 4 bases at J, with 14 bases between the two ends. Germline-derived CDR1 and CDR2 are LGHNA and YNFKEQ. CDR3 size: 16 residues. The CDR3 region is CASSQVSTGTYNEQFF. CDR3 nucleotides: TGTGCCAGCAGCCAAGTTTCGACTGGAACGTACAATGAGCAGTTCTTC.

The chain joins TRBV5-1 to TRBJ2-7; D possibly corresponds to TRBD2 (5 bases). The V gene lost 4 bases and the J gene lost 2 bases, with 10 bases spanning the gap. The germline V gene encodes CDR1 SGHRS and CDR2 YFSETQ. The CDR3 runs to 13 residues. CDR3 bases: TGCGCCAGCAGCCTCATCGGGACCTACGAGCAGTACTTC. The encoded protein is CASSLIGTYEQYF.

The V call is TRBV5-1, the J call TRBJ2-3, with 7 positions matching TRBD2. J was trimmed by 3 bases and V by 4 bases; bases with no gene match: 8. Germline-derived CDR1 and CDR2 are SGHRS and YFSETQ. This CDR3 region has 15 residues. The CDR3 loop reads CASSPSGPGTDTQYF. CDR3 nucleotide sequence: TGCGCCAGCAGCCCTAGCGGCCCTGGGACAGATACGCAGTATTTT. The complete variable domain, with remaining parts taken from reference TRBV5-1 and TRBJ2-3, reads KAGVTQTPRYLIKTRGQQVTLSCSPISGHRSVSWYQQTPGQGLQFLFEYFSETQRNKGNFPGRFSGRQFSNSRSEMNVSTLELGDSALYLCASSPSGPGTDTQYFGPGTRLTVL.